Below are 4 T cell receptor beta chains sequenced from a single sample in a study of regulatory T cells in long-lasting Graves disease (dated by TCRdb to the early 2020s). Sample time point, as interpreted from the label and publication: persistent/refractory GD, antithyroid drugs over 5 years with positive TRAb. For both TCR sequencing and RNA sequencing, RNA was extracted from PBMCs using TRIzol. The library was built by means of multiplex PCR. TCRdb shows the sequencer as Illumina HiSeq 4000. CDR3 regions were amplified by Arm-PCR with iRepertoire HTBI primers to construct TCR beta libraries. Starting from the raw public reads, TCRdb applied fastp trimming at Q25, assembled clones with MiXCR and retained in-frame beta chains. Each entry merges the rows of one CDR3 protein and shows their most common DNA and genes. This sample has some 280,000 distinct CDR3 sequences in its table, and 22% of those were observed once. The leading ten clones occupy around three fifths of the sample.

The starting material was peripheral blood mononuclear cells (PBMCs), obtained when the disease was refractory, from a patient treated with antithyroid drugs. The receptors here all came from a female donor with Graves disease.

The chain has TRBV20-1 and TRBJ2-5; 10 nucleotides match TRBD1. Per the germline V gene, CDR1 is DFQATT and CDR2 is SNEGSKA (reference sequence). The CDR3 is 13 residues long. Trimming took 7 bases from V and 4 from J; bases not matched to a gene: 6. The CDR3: CSGRRDRGETQYF. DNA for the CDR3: TGCAGTGGCCGCCGGGACAGGGGAGAGACCCAGTACTTC.

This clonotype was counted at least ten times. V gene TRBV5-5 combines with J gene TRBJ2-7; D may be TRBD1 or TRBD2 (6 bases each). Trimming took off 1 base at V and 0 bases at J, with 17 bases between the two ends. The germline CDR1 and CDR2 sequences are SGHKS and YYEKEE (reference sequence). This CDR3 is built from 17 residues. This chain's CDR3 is CASSLRRRDTHSYEQYF. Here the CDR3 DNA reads TGTGCCAGCAGCTTGAGGAGGCGGGACACTCACTCCTACGAGCAGTACTTC.

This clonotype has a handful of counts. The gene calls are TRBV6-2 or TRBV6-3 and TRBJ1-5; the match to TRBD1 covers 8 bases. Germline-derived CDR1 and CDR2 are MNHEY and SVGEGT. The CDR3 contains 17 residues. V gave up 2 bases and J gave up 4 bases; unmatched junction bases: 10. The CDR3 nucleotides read TGTGCCAGCAGTTACCTGCTTCCAGGGGGCGGGAATCAGCCCCAGCATTTT. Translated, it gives CASSYLLPGGGNQPQHF.

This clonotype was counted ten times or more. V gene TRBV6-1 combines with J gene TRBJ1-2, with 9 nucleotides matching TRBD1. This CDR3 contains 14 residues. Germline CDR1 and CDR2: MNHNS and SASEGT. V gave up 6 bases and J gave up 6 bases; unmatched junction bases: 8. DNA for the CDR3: TGTGCCAGCAGCCTTTCGACAGGGGGTGATGGCTACACCTTC. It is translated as CASSLSTGGDGYTF.